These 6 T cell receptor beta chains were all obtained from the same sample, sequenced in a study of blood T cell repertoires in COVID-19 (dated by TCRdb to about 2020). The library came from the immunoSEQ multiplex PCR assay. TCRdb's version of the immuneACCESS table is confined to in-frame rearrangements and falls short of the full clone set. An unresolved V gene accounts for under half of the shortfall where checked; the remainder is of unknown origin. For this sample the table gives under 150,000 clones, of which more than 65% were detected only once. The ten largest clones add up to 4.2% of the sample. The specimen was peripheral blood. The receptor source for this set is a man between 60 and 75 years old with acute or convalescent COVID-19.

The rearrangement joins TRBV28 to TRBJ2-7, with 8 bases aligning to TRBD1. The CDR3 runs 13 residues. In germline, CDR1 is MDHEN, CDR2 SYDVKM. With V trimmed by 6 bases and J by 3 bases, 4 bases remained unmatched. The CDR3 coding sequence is TGTGCCAGCAGCCTACAGGGGGACTACGAGCAGTACTTC. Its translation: CASSLQGDYEQYF.

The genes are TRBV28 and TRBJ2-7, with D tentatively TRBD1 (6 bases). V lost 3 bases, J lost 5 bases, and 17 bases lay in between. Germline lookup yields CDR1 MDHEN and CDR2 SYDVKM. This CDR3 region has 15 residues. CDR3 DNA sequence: TGTGCCAGCAGTTTGCTTGACAGGTCATGGAACGAGCAGTACTTC. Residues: CASSLLDRSWNEQYF.

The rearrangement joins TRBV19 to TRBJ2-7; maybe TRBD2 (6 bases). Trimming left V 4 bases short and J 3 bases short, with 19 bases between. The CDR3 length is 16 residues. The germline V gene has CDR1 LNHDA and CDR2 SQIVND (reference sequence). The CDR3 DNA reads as TGTGCCAGTAGTACCCAGTTCGGGGGAGTTCTCTACGAGCAGTACTTC. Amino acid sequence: CASSTQFGGVLYEQYF.

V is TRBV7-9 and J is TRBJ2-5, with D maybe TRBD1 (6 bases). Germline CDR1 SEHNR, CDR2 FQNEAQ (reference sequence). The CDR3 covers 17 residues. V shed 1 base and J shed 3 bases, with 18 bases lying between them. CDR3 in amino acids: CASSLVGAAFEKETQYF. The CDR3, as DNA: TGTGCCAGCAGCTTAGTGGGGGCAGCCTTCGAGAAAGAGACCCAGTACTTC.

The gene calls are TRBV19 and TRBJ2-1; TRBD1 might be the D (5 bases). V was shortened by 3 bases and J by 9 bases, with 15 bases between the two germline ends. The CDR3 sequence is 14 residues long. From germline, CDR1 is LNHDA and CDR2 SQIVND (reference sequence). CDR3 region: CASSILGAEVEQFF. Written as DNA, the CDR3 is TGTGCCAGTAGTATTTTAGGGGCAGAGGTTGAGCAGTTCTTC.

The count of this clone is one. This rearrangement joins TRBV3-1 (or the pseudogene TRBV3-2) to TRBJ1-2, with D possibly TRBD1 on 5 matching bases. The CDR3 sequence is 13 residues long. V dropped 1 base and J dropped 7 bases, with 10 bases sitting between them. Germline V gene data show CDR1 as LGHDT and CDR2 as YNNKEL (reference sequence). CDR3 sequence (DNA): TGTGCCAGCAGCCAAGGGCAGGGTGCTGGCTACACCTTC. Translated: CASSQGQGAGYTF.